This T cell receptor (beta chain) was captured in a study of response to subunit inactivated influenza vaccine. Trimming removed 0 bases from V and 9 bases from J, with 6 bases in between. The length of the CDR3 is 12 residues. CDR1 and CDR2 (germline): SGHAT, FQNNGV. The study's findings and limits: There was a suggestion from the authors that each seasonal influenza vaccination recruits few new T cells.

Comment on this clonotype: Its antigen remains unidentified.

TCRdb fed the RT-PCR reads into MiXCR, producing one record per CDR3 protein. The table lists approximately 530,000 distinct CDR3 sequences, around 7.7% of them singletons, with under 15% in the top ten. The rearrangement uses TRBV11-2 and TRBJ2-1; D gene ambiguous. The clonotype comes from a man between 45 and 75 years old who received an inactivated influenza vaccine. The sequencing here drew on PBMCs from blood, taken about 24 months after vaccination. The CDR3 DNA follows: TGTGCCAGCAGCTTAGATCTGGGTGAGCAGTTCTTC. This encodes CASSLDLGEQFF.